This T cell receptor (beta chain) was sequenced during a study of long-term antiretroviral therapy in people with HIV. For each donor, at least one pre-ART and at least two post-ART PBMC samples were available. Running of the v3.0 immunoSEQ assay took place at survey level. Assay: immunoSEQ multiplex PCR; the TCRdb copy retains only in-frame clones and omits some. The data hold tens of thousands of clones, with approximately 80% observed a single time. Unmatched junction bases numbered 4, after V lost 4 bases and J lost 3 bases. Germline V gene data show CDR1 as SGHDT and CDR2 as YYEEEE. This CDR3 contains 13 residues.

The source of this sequence is a man aged 18 to 30 with HIV. This sequence joins TRBV5-6 and TRBJ2-7; 7 bases map to TRBD1. The sample consisted of unsorted PBMCs, taken 0.3 years after starting antiretroviral therapy. DNA for the CDR3: TGTGCCAGCAGCGCCGGGACAGACTACGAGCAGTACTTC. Translating gives CASSAGTDYEQYF.